This T cell receptor (beta chain) was identified during a study of T cells expressing NK-cell markers (dated by TCRdb to between 2020 and 2021). Background on the whole study: In sorted CD3+CD56+NKG2C+, CD3+CD56+NKG2C- and CD3+CD56-NKG2C+ T-cell subsets from roughly 8 donors, TCR beta-chain repertoires were profiled. Of the eight sequenced donors, seven were found to be HCMV-seropositive and one was found to be HCMV-seronegative. The libraries were sequenced on Illumina HiSeq 2000/2500, MiSeq or NextSeq, producing 2 x 150 bp reads. All eight donors whose samples were sequenced were randomly selected healthy volunteers, three of them men and five women. Here is what the overall study found, with its caveats: For roughly six donors, the dominant CD3+CD56+NKG2C+ clonotypes were among the top 10 CD8+ clonotypes and accounted for about 1.0-7.5% of CD8+ T cells. Those dominant clonotypes were again the most abundant among CD3+CD56-NKG2C+ cells in four donors, at about 25-60.1%. Whether the expanded NKG2C-expressing T cell clones were specific for HCMV antigens remained unclear.

HCMV-specific IgG was detected in serum with a commercial ELISA kit to determine HCMV serostatus. Peripheral blood mononuclear cells were isolated from blood by Ficoll density gradient centrifugation. Inclusive of the bounding cysteine and phenylalanine, the CDR3 is 14 residues long. Nucleotide data are not available. From a lookup of the germline V gene, CDR1 and CDR2 are SNHLY and FYNNEI. Worth noting for this clonotype: It lacks a known antigen.

Data came from an Illumina HiSeq 2000. TCR beta cDNA libraries were made by 5'RACE template switching that added a universal primer site and unique molecular identifiers. cDNA synthesis was primed from the TCR beta constant segment, followed by two successive PCR amplification steps. As for the authors' bioinformatics: Reads were demultiplexed and grouped by UMI with MIGEC, and clonotypes were assembled and quantified with MiTCR. To remove erroneous sequences, TCR cDNA sequences were retained only when supported by two or more reads. The tcR package was used for downstream repertoire analysis, and clonotypes were matched between fractions using CDR3 nucleotide sequence together with V segment. VDJmatch was used to annotate antigen specificity against VDJdb, with one amino acid substitution in CDR3 allowed. After the reads were reprocessed by TCRdb, one entry was made per CDR3 protein sequence, with no DNA. What appears here as the V and J calls and clone size reflects TCRdb's work, not the paper's. The table for this sample records approximately 170,000 distinct CDR3 sequences. The top ten constitute 20% of the sample.

This TCR derives from a man aged 18-70 years in good health. Rearrangement joined TRBV2 to TRBJ1-5. The sequenced sample was blood T cells: a sorted CD56 or NKG2C T cell subset, CD4+ or CD8+ T cells, or bulk PBMC T cells (not recorded which). CDR3 loop: CASSVSESNQPQHF.